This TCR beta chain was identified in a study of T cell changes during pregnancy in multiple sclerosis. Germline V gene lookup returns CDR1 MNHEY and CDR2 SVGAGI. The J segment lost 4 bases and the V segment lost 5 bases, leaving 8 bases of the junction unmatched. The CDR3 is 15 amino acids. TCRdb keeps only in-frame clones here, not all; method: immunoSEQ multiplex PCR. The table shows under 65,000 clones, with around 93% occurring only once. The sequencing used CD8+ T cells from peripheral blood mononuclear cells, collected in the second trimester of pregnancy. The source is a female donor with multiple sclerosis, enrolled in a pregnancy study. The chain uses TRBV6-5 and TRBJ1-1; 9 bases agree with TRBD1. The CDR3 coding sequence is TGTGCCAGCAGTCCAAGGACAGGGGCGGGCACTGAAGCTTTCTTT. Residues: CASSPRTGAGTEAFF.